This entry concerns a single T cell receptor (beta chain). Germline CDR1 is SGDLS and CDR2 is YYNGEE. V was clipped by 0 bases and J by 5 bases, with 17 bases between them. The CDR3 contains 16 residues. 13 Jbeta primers and 60 Vbeta primers were used for the PCR. Assay: immunoSEQ multiplex PCR; the TCRdb copy retains only in-frame clones and omits some. This table holds 80,000 to 100,000 clones, 74% found once. This sample stems from a study of cytomegalovirus exposure and HLA in healthy donors. Sequencing was performed on PBMCs. The receptor comes from a man in his thirties or forties in good health and CMV-seropositive. The chain has TRBV9 and TRBJ1-2, with a possible D match to TRBD1 (5 bases). This chain's CDR3 is CASSVDPGRALYGYTF. CDR3 nucleotides: TGTGCCAGCAGCGTAGACCCCGGCAGGGCGTTATATGGCTACACCTTC.